This T cell receptor (beta chain) comes out of a study of cytomegalovirus exposure and HLA in healthy donors. Study context: Earlier results showed some 120 million unique TCR beta sequences derived from approximately 170 million T cells. General study findings and limits: Researchers reportedly found TCR beta sequences accurately predicted most subjects' HLA-A and HLA-B alleles.

Trimming cost V 0 bases and J 0 bases, with 18 bases left between them. The CDR3 spans 19 residues. CDR1 and CDR2 from the germline V gene are LGHNA and YNFKEQ. A note on this clone: What it recognizes is unknown.

PCR was performed using 60 Vbeta and 13 Jbeta primers. Clones were sequenced by immunoSEQ multiplex PCR, and TCRdb holds only the in-frame ones, with some missing. The sample has 170,000 or so clones; around 80% are singletons. Donors consisted of healthy bone marrow donors. The chain is built from TRBV4-2 and TRBJ2-4; tentative D call: TRBD1 (7 bases). Sequencing used PBMCs. This receptor was identified in a middle-aged woman in good health and CMV-seronegative. CDR3 DNA sequence: TGTGCCAGCAGCCAAGATAGGCACAGGGGAGGTCCAGCCAAAAACATTCAGTACTTC. This codes for CASSQDRHRGGPAKNIQYF.